This TCR beta chain was sequenced for a study of cytomegalovirus exposure and HLA in healthy donors. PCR primers comprised 60 Vbeta and 13 Jbeta primers. Sequencing was performed with immunoSEQ multiplex PCR; in TCRdb, only in-frame clones are kept and a portion is missing. The sample's table shows about 200,000 clones. Regarding the study as a whole: A later analysis showed HLA-associated TCR beta chains outstripping equally common others in clonal expansion. The authors later found TCR association rates varying by HLA locus, with DRB1 most and HLA-C fewest.

Of note for this clone: Antigen: not known.

The CDR3 runs 13 residues. V shed 5 bases and J 6 bases; nucleotides not matched to a gene: 5. Germline CDR1 and CDR2: SGHRS and YFSETQ. Samples came from healthy bone marrow donors. At the time of sampling, donors were nominally healthy, though unrecorded immune exposures were likely. The chain couples TRBV5-1 to TRBJ2-7; 10 bases map to TRBD2. This receptor was obtained from a girl aged 2 to 10 in good health and CMV-seropositive. The sequenced sample was PBMCs. The CDR3 DNA sequence: TGCGCCAGCAGGTATAGCGGGAGGTCCGAGCAGTACTTC. Its translation is CASRYSGRSEQYF.